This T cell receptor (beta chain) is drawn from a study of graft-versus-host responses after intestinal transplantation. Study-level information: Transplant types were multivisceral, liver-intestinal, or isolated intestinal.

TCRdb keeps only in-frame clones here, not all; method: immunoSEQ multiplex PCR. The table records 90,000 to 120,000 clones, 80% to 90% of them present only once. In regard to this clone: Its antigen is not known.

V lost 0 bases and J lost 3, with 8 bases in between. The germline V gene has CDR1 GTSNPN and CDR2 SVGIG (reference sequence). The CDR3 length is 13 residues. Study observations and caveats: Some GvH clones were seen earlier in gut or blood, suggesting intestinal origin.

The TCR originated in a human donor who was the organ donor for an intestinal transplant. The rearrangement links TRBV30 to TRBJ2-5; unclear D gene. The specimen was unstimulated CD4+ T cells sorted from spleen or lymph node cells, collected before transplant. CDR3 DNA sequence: TGTGCCTGGAGTGTAGGTCTCGAAGAGACCCAGTACTTC. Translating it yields CAWSVGLEETQYF.